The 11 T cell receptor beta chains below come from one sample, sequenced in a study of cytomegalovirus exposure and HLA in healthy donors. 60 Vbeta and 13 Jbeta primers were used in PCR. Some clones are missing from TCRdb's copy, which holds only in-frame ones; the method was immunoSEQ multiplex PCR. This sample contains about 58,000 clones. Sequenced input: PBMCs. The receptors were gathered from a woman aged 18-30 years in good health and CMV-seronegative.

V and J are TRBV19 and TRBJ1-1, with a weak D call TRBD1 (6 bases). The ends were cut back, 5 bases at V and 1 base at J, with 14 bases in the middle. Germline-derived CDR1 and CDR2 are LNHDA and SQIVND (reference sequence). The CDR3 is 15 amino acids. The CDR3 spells CASSHTGRTNTEAFF. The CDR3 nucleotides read TGTGCCAGTAGTCACACAGGGAGAACGAACACTGAAGCTTTCTTT.

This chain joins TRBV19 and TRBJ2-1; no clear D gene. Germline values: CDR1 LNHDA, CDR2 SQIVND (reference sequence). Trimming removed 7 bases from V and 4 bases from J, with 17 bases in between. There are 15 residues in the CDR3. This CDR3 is CASTRRAPLYNEQFF. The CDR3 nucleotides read TGTGCCAGTACCCGTCGAGCCCCCCTTTACAATGAGCAGTTCTTC.

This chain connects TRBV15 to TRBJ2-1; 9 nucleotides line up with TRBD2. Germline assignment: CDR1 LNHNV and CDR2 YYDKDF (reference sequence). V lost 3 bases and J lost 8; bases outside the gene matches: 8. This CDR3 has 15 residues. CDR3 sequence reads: CATSRWTSDGDEQFF. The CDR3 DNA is TGTGCCACCAGCAGGTGGACTAGCGATGGGGATGAGCAGTTCTTC.

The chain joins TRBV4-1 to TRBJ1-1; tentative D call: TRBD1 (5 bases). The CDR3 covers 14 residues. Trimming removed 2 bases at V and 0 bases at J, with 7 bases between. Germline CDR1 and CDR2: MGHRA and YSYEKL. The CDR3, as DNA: TGCGCCAGCAGCCAAACAGGACTGAACACTGAAGCTTTCTTT. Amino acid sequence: CASSQTGLNTEAFF.

CDR3 amino acids: CASSPLDGGTTDTQYF. In DNA, the CDR3 is TGTGCCAGCAGTCCCTTGGATGGCGGGACGACAGATACGCAGTATTTT. The V gene is TRBV6-6, the J gene TRBJ2-3; D possibly corresponds to TRBD2 (6 bases). V was trimmed by 5 bases and J by 3 bases, leaving 18 bases between them. Germline V lookup: CDR1 MNHNY, CDR2 SVGAGI (reference sequence). The CDR3 is made up of 16 amino acids.

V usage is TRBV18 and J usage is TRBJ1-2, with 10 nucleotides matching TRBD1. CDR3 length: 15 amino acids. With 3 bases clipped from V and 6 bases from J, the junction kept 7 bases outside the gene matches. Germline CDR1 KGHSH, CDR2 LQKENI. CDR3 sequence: CASSPTGGGFDGYTF. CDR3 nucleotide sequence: TGTGCCAGCTCACCGACAGGGGGCGGTTTTGATGGCTACACCTTC.

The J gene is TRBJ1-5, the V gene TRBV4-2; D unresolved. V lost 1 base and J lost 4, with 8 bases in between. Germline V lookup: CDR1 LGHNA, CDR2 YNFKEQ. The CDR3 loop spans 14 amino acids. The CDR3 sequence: CASSQAGRNQPQHF. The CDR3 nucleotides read TGTGCCAGCAGCCAAGCTGGGCGTAATCAGCCCCAGCATTTT.

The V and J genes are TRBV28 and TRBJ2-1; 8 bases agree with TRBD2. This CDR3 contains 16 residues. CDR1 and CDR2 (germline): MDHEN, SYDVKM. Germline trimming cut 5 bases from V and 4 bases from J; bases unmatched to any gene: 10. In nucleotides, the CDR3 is TGTGCCAGCAGTCCCCCACGACTAGCGAGATACAATGAGCAGTTCTTC. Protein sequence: CASSPPRLARYNEQFF.

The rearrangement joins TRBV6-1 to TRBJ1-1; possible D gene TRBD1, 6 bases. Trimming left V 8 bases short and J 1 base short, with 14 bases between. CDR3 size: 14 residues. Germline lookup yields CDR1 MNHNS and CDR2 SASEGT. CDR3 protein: CASVPGHSNTEAFF. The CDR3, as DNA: TGTGCCAGCGTACCGGGACACTCGAACACTGAAGCTTTCTTT.

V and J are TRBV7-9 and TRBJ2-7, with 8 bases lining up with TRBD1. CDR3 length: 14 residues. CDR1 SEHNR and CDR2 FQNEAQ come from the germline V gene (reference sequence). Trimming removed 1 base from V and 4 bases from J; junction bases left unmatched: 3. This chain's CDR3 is CASSLGQGAYEQYF. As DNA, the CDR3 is TGTGCCAGCAGCTTAGGGCAGGGGGCTTACGAGCAGTACTTC.

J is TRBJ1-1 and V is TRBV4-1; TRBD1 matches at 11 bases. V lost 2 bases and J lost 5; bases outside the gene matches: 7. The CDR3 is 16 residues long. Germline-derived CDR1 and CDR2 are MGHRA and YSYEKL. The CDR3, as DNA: TGCGCCAGCAGCCAAAGCCGGGACAGGGGGGAGACTGAAGCTTTCTTT. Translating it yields CASSQSRDRGETEAFF.